Sequencing of this TCR beta chain was carried out in a study of OX40 agonist ivuxolimab in advanced cancers. Some background on the complete study: Ivuxolimab, which targeted the costimulatory receptor OX40 (CD134), was an agonistic, fully human IgG2 monoclonal antibody. Intravenous ivuxolimab was administered to patients every 2 weeks at six dose levels: 0.01, 0.1, 0.3, 1.5, 3 and 10 mg/kg. Of the roughly 52 dose-escalation patients, hepatocellular carcinoma was present in 19, melanoma in roughly 15, renal cell carcinoma in 9 and head and neck cancer in 9. The dose-escalation cohort was approximately 83% male with a mean age of approximately 59 years, ranging from roughly 23 to 90. Prior anti-PD-1, anti-PD-L1 or anti-CTLA-4 therapy was permitted, and checkpoint inhibitors had been received by more than 35% of dose-escalation patients. Partial responses were achieved by three dose-escalation patients, of whom one had hepatocellular carcinoma and two had cutaneous melanoma. The point of sequencing TCRbeta in the periphery was to test whether ivuxolimab changed TCR sequence diversity and drove clonal T-cell expansion. The paper covers the monotherapy dose-escalation part of the phase I ivuxolimab trial, which included N of about 50 patients.

CDR1 SGHVS and CDR2 FNYEAQ were looked up in the germline V gene. The V end loses 5 bases and the J end loses 8 bases, and a stretch of 16 bases separates them. There are 15 amino acids in the CDR3, from cysteine to phenylalanine inclusive. Just the 45-base CDR3 DNA is kept, in frame starting at base 1. Results the study describes overall, beyond this receptor: Antigen specificity was not determined for the clonally expanded peripheral T cells. At doses from 0.1 to 3.0 mg/kg, clonal expansion was seen in both CD4+ and CD8+ blood T cells between baseline and week 6. After ivuxolimab, expanded clones were on average more numerous among CD8+ T cells than among CD4+ T cells. Partial responders in the 0.1-3.0 mg/kg groups had among the lowest normalized peripheral clonal expansion, especially among CD8+ T cells. Low levels of normalized T-cell clonal expansion were also seen in some patients who did not respond.

To sequence the TCRbeta CDR3 region, genomic DNA was isolated from the sorted cells. TCRbeta CDR3 regions were sequenced using the immunoSEQ Assay. Entries here come from immuneACCESS through TCRdb and include only in-frame sequences with V and J called. Some clones fail to appear in such tables; in the studies checked, an unresolved V gene covers under half of the shortfall, and the cause of the remainder is unknown. A total of roughly 100,000 clones appear in this sample, approximately 87% of them only once. The ten largest make up 5.5% of the sample. The trial excluded patients who had a history of autoimmune disease or who were on systemic immunosuppression. Peripheral blood for TCR sequencing was collected from all dose cohorts at baseline, on cycle 4 day 1, and on cycle 7 day 1. The samples were taken from a phase I, first-in-human, multicenter, open-label dose-escalation trial of ivuxolimab. Adults with locally advanced or metastatic melanoma, renal cell carcinoma, hepatocellular carcinoma or head and neck squamous cell carcinoma were enrolled in the trial. Before TCR sequencing, CD4+ T cells and CD8+ T cells from peripheral blood were sorted into separate populations.

On this clone itself: Its antigen target is currently unknown. Base qualities are not provided; no much larger clone lies one nucleotide away.

The chain couples TRBV7-6 to TRBJ1-6, with the D gene not confidently named. The sequence was collected from an adult with an advanced solid tumor such as melanoma, head and neck, liver or kidney cancer. Specimen: CD4+ or CD8+ T cells sorted from blood, collected in a trial of the OX40 agonist ivuxolimab. The CDR3 amino acid sequence is: CASSRGGGPDSPLHF. The DNA sequence is as follows: TGTGCCAGCAGCCGTGGAGGCGGTCCCGATTCACCCCTCCACTTT.